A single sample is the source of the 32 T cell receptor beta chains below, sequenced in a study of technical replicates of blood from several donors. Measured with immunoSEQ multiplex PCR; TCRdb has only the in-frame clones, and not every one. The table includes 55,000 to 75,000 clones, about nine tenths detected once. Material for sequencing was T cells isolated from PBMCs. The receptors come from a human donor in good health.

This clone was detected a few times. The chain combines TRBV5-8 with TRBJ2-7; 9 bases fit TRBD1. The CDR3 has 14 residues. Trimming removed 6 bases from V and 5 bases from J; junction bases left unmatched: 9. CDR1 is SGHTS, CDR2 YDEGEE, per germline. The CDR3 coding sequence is TGTGCCAGCACCTCCGGGACAGGGTTGGACGAGCAGTACTTC. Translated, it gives CASTSGTGLDEQYF.

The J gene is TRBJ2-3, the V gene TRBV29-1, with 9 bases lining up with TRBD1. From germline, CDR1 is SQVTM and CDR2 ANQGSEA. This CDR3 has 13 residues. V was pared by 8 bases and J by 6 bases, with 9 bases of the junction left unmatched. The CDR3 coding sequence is TGCAGCAGCCGGGACAGGGAATTGGATACGCAGTATTTT. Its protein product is CSSRDRELDTQYF.

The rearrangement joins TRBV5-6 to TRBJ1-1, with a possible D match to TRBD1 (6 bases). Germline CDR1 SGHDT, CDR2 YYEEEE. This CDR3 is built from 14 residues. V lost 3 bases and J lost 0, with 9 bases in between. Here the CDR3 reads CASSWGHLNTEAFF. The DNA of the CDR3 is TGTGCCAGCAGCTGGGGACATCTGAACACTGAAGCTTTCTTT. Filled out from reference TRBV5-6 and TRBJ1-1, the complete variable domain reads DAGVTQSPTHLIKTRGQQVTLRCSPKSGHDTVSWYQQALGQGPQFIFQYYEEEERQRGNFPDRFSGHQFPNYSSELNVNALLLGDSALYLCASSWGHLNTEAFFGQGTRLTVV.

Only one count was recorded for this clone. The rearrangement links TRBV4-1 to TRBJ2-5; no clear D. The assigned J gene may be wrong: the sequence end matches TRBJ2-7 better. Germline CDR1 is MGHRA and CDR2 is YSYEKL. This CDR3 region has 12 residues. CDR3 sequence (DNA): TGCGCCAGCAGCCAAGGCACCCGCGAGCAGTACTTC. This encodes CASSQGTREQYF.

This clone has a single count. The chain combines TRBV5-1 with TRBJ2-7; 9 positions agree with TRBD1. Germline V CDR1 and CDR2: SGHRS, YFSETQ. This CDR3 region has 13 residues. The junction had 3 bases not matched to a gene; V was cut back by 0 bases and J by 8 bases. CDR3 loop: CASSLEGQGKQYF. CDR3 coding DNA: TGCGCCAGCAGCTTGGAGGGACAGGGCAAGCAGTACTTC.

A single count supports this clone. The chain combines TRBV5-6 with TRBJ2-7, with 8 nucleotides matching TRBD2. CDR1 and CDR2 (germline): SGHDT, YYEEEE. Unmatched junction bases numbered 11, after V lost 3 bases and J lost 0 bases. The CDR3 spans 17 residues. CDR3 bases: TGTGCCAGCAGCTCCAACAACTTAGCGGGACGCTCCTACGAGCAGTACTTC. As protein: CASSSNNLAGRSYEQYF. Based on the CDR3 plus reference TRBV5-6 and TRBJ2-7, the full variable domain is DAGVTQSPTHLIKTRGQQVTLRCSPKSGHDTVSWYQQALGQGPQFIFQYYEEEERQRGNFPDRFSGHQFPNYSSELNVNALLLGDSALYLCASSSNNLAGRSYEQYFGPGTRLTVT.

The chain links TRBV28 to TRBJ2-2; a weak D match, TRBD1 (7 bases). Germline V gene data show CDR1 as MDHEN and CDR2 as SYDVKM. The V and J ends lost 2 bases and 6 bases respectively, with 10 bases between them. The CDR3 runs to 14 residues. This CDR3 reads CASSLGRGAGELFF. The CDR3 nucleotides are TGTGCCAGCAGTTTAGGCAGGGGGGCCGGGGAGCTGTTTTTT.

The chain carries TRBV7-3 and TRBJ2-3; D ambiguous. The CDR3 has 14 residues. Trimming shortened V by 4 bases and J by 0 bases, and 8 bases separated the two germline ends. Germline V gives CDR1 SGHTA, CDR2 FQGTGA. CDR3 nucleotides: TGTGCCAGCAGCTACTCCCACAGCACAGATACGCAGTATTTT. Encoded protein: CASSYSHSTDTQYF.

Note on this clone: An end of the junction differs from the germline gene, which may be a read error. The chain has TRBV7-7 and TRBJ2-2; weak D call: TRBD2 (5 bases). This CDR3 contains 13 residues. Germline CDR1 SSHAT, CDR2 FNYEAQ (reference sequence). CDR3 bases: TGTGCTAGCAGCTTGGGGAGCACCGGGGAGCTGTTTTTT. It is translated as CASSLGSTGELFF.

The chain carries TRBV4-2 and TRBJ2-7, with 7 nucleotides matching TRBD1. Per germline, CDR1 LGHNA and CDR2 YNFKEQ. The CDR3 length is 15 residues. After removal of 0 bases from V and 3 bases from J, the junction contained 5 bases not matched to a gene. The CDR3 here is CASSQEDRENYEQYF. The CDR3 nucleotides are TGTGCCAGCAGCCAAGAAGACAGGGAAAACTACGAGCAGTACTTC.

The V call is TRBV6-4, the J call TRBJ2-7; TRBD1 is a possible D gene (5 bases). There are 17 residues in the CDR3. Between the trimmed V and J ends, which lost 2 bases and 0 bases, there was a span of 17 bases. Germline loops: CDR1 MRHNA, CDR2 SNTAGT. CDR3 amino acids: CASSDTLTQVSSYEQYF. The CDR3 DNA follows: TGTGCCAGCAGTGACACCCTAACACAGGTGAGCTCCTACGAGCAGTACTTC.

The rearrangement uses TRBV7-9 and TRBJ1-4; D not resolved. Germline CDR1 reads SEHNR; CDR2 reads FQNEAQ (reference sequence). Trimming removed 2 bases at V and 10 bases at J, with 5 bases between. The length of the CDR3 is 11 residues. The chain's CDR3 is CASSLSGKLFF. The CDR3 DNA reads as TGTGCCAGCAGCTTATCCGGAAAACTGTTTTTT.

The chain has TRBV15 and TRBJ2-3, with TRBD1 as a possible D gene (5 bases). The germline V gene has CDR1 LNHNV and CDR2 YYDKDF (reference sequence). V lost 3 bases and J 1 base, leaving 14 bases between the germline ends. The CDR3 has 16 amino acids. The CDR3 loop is CATSSSPGARTDTQYF. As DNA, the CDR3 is TGTGCCACCAGCAGTAGTCCTGGGGCCCGCACAGATACGCAGTATTTT.

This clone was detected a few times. CDR3 amino acids: CASSSGTNTEAFF. The CDR3 DNA is TGTGCCAGCTCATCCGGGACAAACACTGAAGCTTTCTTT. V usage is TRBV18 and J usage is TRBJ1-1; TRBD1 is a possible D gene (6 bases). V was pared by 5 bases and J by 2 bases, with 9 bases between. The V gene's germline CDR1 is KGHSH and CDR2 LQKENI. The CDR3 runs 13 residues.

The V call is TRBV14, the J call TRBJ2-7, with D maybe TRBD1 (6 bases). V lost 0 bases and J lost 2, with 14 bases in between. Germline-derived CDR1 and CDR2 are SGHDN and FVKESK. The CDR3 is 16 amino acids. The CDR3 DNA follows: TGTGCCAGCAGCCAAGAAAAACAGGGTGTACCCTACGAGCAGTACTTC. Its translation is CASSQEKQGVPYEQYF.

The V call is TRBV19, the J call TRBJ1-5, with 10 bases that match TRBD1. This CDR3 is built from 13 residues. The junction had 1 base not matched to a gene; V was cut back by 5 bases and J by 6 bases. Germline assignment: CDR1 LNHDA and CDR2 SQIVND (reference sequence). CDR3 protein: CASSGTGAQPQHF. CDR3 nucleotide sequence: TGTGCCAGTAGTGGGACAGGGGCTCAGCCCCAGCATTTT.

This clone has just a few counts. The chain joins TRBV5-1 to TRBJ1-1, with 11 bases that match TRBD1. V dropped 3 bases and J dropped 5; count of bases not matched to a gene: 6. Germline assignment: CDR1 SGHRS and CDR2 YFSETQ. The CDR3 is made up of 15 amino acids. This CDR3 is CASSWGTGGRTEAFF. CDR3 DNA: TGCGCCAGCAGCTGGGGGACAGGGGGAAGGACTGAAGCTTTCTTT. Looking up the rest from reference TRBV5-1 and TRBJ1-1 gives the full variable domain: KAGVTQTPRYLIKTRGQQVTLSCSPISGHRSVSWYQQTPGQGLQFLFEYFSETQRNKGNFPGRFSGRQFSNSRSEMNVSTLELGDSALYLCASSWGTGGRTEAFFGQGTRLTVV.

The CDR3 spells CASSRYSGDTDTQYF. The CDR3, as DNA: TGCGCCAGCAGCAGATATAGCGGAGACACAGATACGCAGTATTTT. This chain links TRBV5-1 with TRBJ2-3, with a weak D call TRBD2 (6 bases). This CDR3 has 15 residues. Germline values: CDR1 SGHRS, CDR2 YFSETQ. The V gene lost 4 bases and the J gene lost 2 bases, with 14 bases spanning the gap.

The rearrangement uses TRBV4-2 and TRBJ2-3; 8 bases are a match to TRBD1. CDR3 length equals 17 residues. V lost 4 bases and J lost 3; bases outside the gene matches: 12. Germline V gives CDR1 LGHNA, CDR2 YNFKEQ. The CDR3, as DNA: TGTGCCAGCAGCCCCTCAAGGGGAGGACAGGGAACAGATACGCAGTATTTT. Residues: CASSPSRGGQGTDTQYF.

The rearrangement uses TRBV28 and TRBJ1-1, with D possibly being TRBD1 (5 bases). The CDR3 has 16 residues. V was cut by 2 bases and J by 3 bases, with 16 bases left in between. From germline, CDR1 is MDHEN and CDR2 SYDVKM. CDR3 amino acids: CASSLRRGGVDTEAFF. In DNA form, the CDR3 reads TGTGCCAGCAGTTTAAGGAGGGGCGGGGTGGACACTGAAGCTTTCTTT.

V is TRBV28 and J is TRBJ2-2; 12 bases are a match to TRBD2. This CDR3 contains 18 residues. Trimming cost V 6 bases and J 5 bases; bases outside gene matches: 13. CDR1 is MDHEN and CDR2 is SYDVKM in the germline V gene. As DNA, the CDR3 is TGTGCCAGCAGATCTAGCGGGAGGGCCTCACCGGAAACCGGGGAGCTGTTTTTT. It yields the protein CASRSSGRASPETGELFF.

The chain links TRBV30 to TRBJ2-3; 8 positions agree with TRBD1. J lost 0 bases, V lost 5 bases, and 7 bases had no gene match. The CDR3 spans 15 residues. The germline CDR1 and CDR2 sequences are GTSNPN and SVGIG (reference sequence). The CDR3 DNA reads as TGTGCCTGGGGGGACAGGCGATCTAGCACAGATACGCAGTATTTT. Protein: CAWGDRRSSTDTQYF.

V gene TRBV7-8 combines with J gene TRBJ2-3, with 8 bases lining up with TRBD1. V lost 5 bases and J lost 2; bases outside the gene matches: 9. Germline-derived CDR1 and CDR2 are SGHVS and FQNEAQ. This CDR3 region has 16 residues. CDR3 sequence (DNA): TGTGCCAGCAGCAAAAGACAGGGGTATATCACAGATACGCAGTATTTT. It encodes CASSKRQGYITDTQYF.

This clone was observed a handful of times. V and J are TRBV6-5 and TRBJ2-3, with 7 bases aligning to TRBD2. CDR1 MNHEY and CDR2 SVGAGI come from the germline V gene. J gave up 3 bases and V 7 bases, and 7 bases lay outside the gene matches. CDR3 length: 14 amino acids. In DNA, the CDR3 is TGTGCCAGCACCGGACTAGGCTATACAGATACGCAGTATTTT. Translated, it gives CASTGLGYTDTQYF.

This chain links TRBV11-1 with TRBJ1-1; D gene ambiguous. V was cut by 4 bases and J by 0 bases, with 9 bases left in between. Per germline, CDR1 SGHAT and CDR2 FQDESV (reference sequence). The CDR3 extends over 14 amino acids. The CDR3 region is CASSYASVNTEAFF. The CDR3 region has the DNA TGTGCCAGCAGCTATGCTTCAGTGAACACTGAAGCTTTCTTT.

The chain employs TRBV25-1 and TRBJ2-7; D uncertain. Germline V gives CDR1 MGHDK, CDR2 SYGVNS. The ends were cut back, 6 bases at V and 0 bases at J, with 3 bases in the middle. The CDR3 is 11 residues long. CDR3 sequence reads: CASRYSYEQYF. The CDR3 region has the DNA TGTGCCAGCAGGTACTCCTACGAGCAGTACTTC.

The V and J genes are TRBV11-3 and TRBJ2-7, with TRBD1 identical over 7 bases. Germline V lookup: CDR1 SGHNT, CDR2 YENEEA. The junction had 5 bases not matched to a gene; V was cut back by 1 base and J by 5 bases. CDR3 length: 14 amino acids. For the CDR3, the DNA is TGTGCCAGCAGCTTAGTAGGGGGCGGCGACGAGCAGTACTTC. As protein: CASSLVGGGDEQYF.

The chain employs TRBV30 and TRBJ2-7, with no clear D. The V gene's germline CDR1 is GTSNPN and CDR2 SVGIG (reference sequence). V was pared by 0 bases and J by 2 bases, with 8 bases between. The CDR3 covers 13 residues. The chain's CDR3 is CAWSVSRPYEQYF. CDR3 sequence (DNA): TGTGCCTGGAGTGTGAGCCGCCCCTACGAGCAGTACTTC.

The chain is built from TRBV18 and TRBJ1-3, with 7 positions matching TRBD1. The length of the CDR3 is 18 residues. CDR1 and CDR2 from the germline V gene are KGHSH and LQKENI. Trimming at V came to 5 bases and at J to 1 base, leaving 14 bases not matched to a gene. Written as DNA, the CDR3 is TGTGCCAGCTCAACCTTAGTAGGGACAGTCTCTTCTGGAAACACCATATATTTT. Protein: CASSTLVGTVSSGNTIYF.

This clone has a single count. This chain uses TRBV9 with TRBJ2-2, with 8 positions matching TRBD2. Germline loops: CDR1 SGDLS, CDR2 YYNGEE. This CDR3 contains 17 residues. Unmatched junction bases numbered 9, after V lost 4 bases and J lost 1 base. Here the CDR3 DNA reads TGTGCCAGCAGCCCCCCACTAGCGGAGAAGAACACCGGGGAGCTGTTTTTT. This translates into CASSPPLAEKNTGELFF.

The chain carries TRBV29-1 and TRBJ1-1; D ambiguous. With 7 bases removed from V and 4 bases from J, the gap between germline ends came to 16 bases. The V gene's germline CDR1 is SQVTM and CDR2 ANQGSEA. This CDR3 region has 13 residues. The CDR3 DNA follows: TGCAGCGCTGAGTCGGGATCCGGCACTGAAGCTTTCTTT. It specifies CSAESGSGTEAFF.

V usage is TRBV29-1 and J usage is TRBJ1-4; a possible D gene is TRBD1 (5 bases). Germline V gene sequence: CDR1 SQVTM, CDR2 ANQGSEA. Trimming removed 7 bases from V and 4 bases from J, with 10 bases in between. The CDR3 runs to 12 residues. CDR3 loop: CSAGDRNEKLFF. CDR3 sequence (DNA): TGCAGCGCGGGGGACCGTAATGAAAAACTGTTTTTT.